This entry is about one T cell receptor (beta chain). Per the authors' pipeline: Amplifying reference gene primers gave estimates of nucleated cell counts. The table came from immunoSEQ multiplex PCR; TCRdb's copy has only in-frame clones and leaves some out. V and J calls and clone size are given by that table; D and trimming were obtained from the DNA. The sample includes around 100,000 clones, 70% to 80% of them seen just once. This sample stems from a study of blood T cell repertoires in COVID-19. CDR1 and CDR2 from the germline V gene are LGHDT and YNNKEL (reference sequence). V was trimmed by 4 bases and J by 6 bases, leaving 13 bases between them. The CDR3 consists of 14 residues.

The chain recombines TRBV3-1 (or the pseudogene TRBV3-2) with TRBJ1-5; a possible D gene is TRBD1 (6 bases). The sequenced sample was peripheral blood. This TCR was recovered from an older woman with acute or convalescent COVID-19. CDR3 loop: CASSLRQAVQPQHF. DNA for the CDR3: TGTGCCAGCAGCCTCCGACAGGCGGTTCAGCCCCAGCATTTT.